This passage covers 19 T cell receptor beta chains from one sample sequenced in a study of TIL therapy for anti-PD-1-resistant metastatic lung cancer. Sequencing used immunoSEQ v3. Assay used: immunoSEQ multiplex PCR; TCRdb lists only in-frame clones, some missing. In the table there are around 45,000 clones, less than 75% of which are singletons. Time point specified: pre-treatment sample, taken before nivolumab and TIL therapy. Tumor tissue came from excised metastases, mostly pleural nodules or supraclavicular lymph nodes. This sample comprised tumor tissue, obtained at baseline. These receptors were taken from a person between 30 and 79 years old with non-small cell lung cancer.

The chain joins TRBV5-1 to TRBJ2-7; the D gene is possibly TRBD1 (6 bases). This CDR3 has 14 residues. Germline CDR1 and CDR2: SGHRS and YFSETQ. V lost 4 bases to trimming and J lost 2 bases, with 13 bases between them. The CDR3 DNA reads as TGCGCCAGCAGCGCGCAGGGGCGCACCTACGAGCAGTACTTC. As protein: CASSAQGRTYEQYF.

This rearrangement joins TRBV9 to TRBJ2-6; 8 bases line up with TRBD1. The germline V gene encodes CDR1 SGDLS and CDR2 YYNGEE. V lost 4 bases, J lost 0 bases, and 12 bases stayed unmatched. This CDR3 contains 19 residues. For the CDR3, the DNA is TGTGCCAGCAGCCTCGATGGACAGGGTGGATACTCTGGGGCCAACGTCCTGACTTTC. Translating it yields CASSLDGQGGYSGANVLTF.

This clone was counted a few times. The J gene is TRBJ2-2, the V gene TRBV11-3, with D perhaps matching TRBD1 (5 bases). Germline values: CDR1 SGHNT, CDR2 YENEEA. There are 16 residues in the CDR3. V was trimmed by 5 bases and J by 0 bases, leaving 13 bases between them. The CDR3, as DNA: TGTGCCAGCAGCAAGCTGGCGGACACGAACACCGGGGAGCTGTTTTTT. As protein: CASSKLADTNTGELFF.

V usage is TRBV7-9 and J usage is TRBJ2-5; D possibly corresponds to TRBD1 (6 bases). The germline CDR1 and CDR2 sequences are SEHNR and FQNEAQ (reference sequence). V was shortened by 1 base and J by 4 bases, with 16 bases between the two germline ends. This CDR3 is 16 amino acids long. CDR3 region: CASSLGWGQFGETQYF. The DNA of the CDR3 is TGTGCCAGCAGCTTAGGGTGGGGGCAGTTTGGAGAGACCCAGTACTTC.

The chain uses TRBV2 and TRBJ2-6, with a possible D match to TRBD2 (6 bases). V was trimmed by 6 bases and J by 0 bases, leaving 9 bases between them. This CDR3 is built from 15 residues. CDR1 is SNHLY and CDR2 is FYNNEI in the germline V gene. DNA of the CDR3: TGTGCCAGCAGGGGAGGCGACTCTGGGGCCAACGTCCTGACTTTC. Translation gives CASRGGDSGANVLTF.

This rearrangement joins TRBV19 to TRBJ1-2; D not resolved. The germline CDR1 and CDR2 sequences are LNHDA and SQIVND (reference sequence). V shed 3 bases and J shed 6 bases, with 14 bases lying between them. This CDR3 spans 14 amino acids. Written as DNA, the CDR3 is TGTGCCAGTAGTATTGGTGGCCTTAAGGATGGCTACACCTTC. Translating it yields CASSIGGLKDGYTF.

The V call is TRBV7-2, the J call TRBJ2-5, with a tentative D call TRBD2 (6 bases). Germline CDR1 is SGHTA and CDR2 is FQGNSA. V gave up 5 bases and J gave up 0 bases, with 19 bases separating them. This CDR3 is built from 17 residues. CDR3 DNA: TGTGCCAGCAGCCCGCCCGTAGGGACTGTAAACCAAGAGACCCAGTACTTC. This encodes CASSPPVGTVNQETQYF.

The chain is built from TRBV4-3 and TRBJ2-2, with 10 bases lining up with TRBD2. The CDR3 sequence is 15 residues long. Germline values: CDR1 LGHNA, CDR2 YSLEER. With 6 bases clipped from V and 3 bases from J, the junction kept 4 bases outside the gene matches. Here the CDR3 DNA reads TGCGCCAGCAGTCTAGCGGGAGTGGACACCGGGGAGCTGTTTTTT. Its translation is CASSLAGVDTGELFF.

This clone was counted a few times. The chain links TRBV7-9 to TRBJ2-1, with 9 nucleotides matching TRBD2. V lost 3 bases, J lost 4 bases, and 4 bases stayed unmatched. The CDR3 spans 15 residues. CDR1 SEHNR and CDR2 FQNEAQ come from the germline V gene (reference sequence). In DNA, the CDR3 is TGTGCCAGCAGCTTTCAAGCGGGAGGTTACAATGAGCAGTTCTTC. Protein product: CASSFQAGGYNEQFF.

The chain has TRBV28 and TRBJ1-5; possibly TRBD1 for D (5 bases). CDR1 and CDR2 (germline): MDHEN, SYDVKM. The V gene lost 7 bases and the J gene lost 2 bases, with 15 bases spanning the gap. The CDR3 sequence is 15 residues long. As DNA, the CDR3 is TGTGCCAGCACCTCAGCAGGGCGGGGCAATCAGCCCCAGCATTTT. This encodes CASTSAGRGNQPQHF.

V usage is TRBV19 and J usage is TRBJ2-5; D is ambiguous. Germline CDR1 LNHDA, CDR2 SQIVND (reference sequence). Trimming stripped 1 base from V and 6 bases from J, with 9 bases between. The CDR3 spans 13 residues. CDR3 coding DNA: TGTGCCAGTAGTATAGTTCCTGGGCAGACCCAGTACTTC. It yields the protein CASSIVPGQTQYF.

V gene TRBV27 combines with J gene TRBJ2-6; no firm D call. The CDR3 extends over 16 amino acids. Between the trimmed V and J ends, which lost 3 bases and 0 bases, there was a span of 9 bases. Per the germline V gene, CDR1 is MNHEY and CDR2 is SMNVEV (reference sequence). The CDR3 DNA reads TGTGCCAGCAGTTTTCCCTCTCTCTCTGGGGCCAACGTCCTGACTTTC. Its protein product is CASSFPSLSGANVLTF.

This sequence joins TRBV5-6 and TRBJ1-1; 8 positions match TRBD1. Germline-derived CDR1 and CDR2 are SGHDT and YYEEEE. The ends lost 3 bases at V and 5 bases at J; junction bases unmatched: 6. CDR3 size: 14 residues. The chain's CDR3 is CASSSGQGFTEAFF. The CDR3 region has the DNA TGTGCCAGCAGCTCCGGACAGGGTTTTACTGAAGCTTTCTTT.

This clone was seen a single time. This chain connects TRBV7-9 to TRBJ1-2; D is unresolved. Germline-derived CDR1 and CDR2 are SEHNR and FQNEAQ (reference sequence). The CDR3 extends over 15 amino acids. V lost 5 bases, J lost 0 bases, and 13 bases lay in between. CDR3 DNA: TGTGCCAGCAGCCCAGGCGGGATCCCTAACTATGGCTACACCTTC. Its translation: CASSPGGIPNYGYTF.

This rearrangement joins TRBV15 to TRBJ1-2; D call uncertain. The CDR3 covers 15 residues. CDR1 is LNHNV, CDR2 YYDKDF, per germline (reference sequence). The ends were cut back, 0 bases at V and 4 bases at J, with 12 bases in the middle. The CDR3 DNA reads TGTGCCACCAGCAGAGATCTAGATACAATCTATGGCTACACCTTC. Residues: CATSRDLDTIYGYTF.

To note about this clone: It may be a read error: a sequence one base away is much more abundant. In the same sample, other DNA sequences code for this CDR3. The rearrangement links TRBV27 to TRBJ2-2, with D possibly matching TRBD2 (5 bases). Looked up from germline, CDR1 is MNHEY and CDR2 is SMNVEV (reference sequence). The CDR3 sequence is 13 residues long. The CDR3 protein is CASSSRMAGELFF. CDR3 sequence (DNA): TGTGCCAGCAGTTCTAGGATGGCCGGGGAACTGTTTTTT.

The V and J genes are TRBV6-6 and TRBJ2-7; perhaps TRBD1 as D (7 bases). In germline, CDR1 is MNHNY, CDR2 SVGAGI (reference sequence). This CDR3 comprises 15 residues. V lost 5 bases and J lost 3, with 17 bases in between. The CDR3 coding sequence is TGTGCCAGCAGTAAGGGGGCTAGCGTGGGCTACGAGCAGTACTTC. It is translated as CASSKGASVGYEQYF.

The V call is TRBV15, the J call TRBJ1-1; D unresolved. The CDR3 runs to 15 residues. Germline V gives CDR1 LNHNV, CDR2 YYDKDF (reference sequence). Trimming took 0 bases from V and 1 from J, leaving 9 bases between them. CDR3 bases: TGTGCCACCAGCAGAGATCTAGCAGGGAACACTGAAGCTTTCTTT. This translates into CATSRDLAGNTEAFF.

The chain employs TRBV7-2 and TRBJ1-5; 7 nucleotides line up with TRBD1. Germline V lookup: CDR1 SGHTA, CDR2 FQGNSA. The V segment lost 6 bases and the J segment 0 bases; nucleotides outside the gene matches: 8. This CDR3 has 16 residues. CDR3 in amino acids: CASRDNRGSSNQPQHF. The CDR3 DNA is TGTGCCAGCAGAGATAACAGGGGCTCTAGCAATCAGCCCCAGCATTTT.